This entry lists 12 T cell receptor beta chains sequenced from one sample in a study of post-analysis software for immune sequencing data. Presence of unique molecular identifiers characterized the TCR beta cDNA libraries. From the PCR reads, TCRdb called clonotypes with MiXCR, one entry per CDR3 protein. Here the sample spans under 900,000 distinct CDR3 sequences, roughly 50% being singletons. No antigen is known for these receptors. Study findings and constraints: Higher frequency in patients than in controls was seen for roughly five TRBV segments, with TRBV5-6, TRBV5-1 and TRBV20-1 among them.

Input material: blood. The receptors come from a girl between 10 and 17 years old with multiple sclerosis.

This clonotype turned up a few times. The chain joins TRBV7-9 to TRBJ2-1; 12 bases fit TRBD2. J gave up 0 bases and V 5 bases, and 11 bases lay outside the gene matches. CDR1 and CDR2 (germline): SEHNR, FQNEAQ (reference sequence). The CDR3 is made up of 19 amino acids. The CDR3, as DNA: TGTGCCAGCAGCCCGCCCGGAACTAGCGGGAGGCCCTCCTACAATGAGCAGTTCTTC. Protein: CASSPPGTSGRPSYNEQFF.

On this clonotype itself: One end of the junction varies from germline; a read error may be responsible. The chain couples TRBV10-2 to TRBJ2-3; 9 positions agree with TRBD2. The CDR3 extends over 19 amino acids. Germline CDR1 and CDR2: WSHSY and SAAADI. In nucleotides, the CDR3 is TGCGCCAGCAGTGAGACATTAACCGGGACTAGCCCTAGCACTGATACGCAGTATTTT. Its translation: CASSETLTGTSPSTDTQYF.

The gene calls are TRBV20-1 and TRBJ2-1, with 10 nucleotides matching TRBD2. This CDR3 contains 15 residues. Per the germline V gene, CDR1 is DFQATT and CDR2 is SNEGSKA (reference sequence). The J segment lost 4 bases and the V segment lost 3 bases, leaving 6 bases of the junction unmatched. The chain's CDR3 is CSARRLAGEYNEQFF. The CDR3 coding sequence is TGCAGTGCTAGGAGACTAGCGGGCGAGTACAATGAGCAGTTCTTC.

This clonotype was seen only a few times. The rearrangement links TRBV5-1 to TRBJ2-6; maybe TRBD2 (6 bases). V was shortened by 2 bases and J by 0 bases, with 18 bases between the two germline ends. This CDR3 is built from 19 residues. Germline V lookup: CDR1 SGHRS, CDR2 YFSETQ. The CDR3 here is CASSFLVRDAGSGANVLTF. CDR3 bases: TGCGCCAGCAGCTTTCTGGTGCGGGACGCAGGCTCTGGGGCCAACGTCCTGACTTTC.

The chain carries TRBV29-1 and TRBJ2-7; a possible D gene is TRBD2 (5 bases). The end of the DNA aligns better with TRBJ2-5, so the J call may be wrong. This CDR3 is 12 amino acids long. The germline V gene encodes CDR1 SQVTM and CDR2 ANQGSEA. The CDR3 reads CSVGRVVETQYF. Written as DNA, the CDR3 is TGCAGCGTTGGGCGGGTGGTGGAGACCCAGTACTTC.

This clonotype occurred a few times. The chain's CDR3 is CASGTSGGANYGYTF. The CDR3 coding sequence is TGCGCCAGCGGAACGTCAGGGGGAGCTAACTATGGCTACACCTTC. This chain joins TRBV5-1 and TRBJ1-2, with TRBD1 identical over 7 bases. This CDR3 spans 15 amino acids. The trim removed 7 bases at V and 0 bases at J, leaving 9 bases unmatched. Per germline, CDR1 SGHRS and CDR2 YFSETQ.

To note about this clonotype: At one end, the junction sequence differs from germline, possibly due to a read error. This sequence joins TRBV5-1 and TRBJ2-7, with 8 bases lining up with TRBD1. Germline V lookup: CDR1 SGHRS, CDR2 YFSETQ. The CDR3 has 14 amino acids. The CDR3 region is CAGSDRDRSYEQYF. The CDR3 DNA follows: TGCGCCGGCAGCGATAGGGACAGGTCCTACGAGCAGTACTTC.

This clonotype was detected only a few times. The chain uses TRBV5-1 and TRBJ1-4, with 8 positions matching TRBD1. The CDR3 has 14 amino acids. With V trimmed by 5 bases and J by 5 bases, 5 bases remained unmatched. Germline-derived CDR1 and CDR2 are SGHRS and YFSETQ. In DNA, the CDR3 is TGCGCCAGCAGATCCGGGACAGGCAATGAAAAACTGTTTTTT. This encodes CASRSGTGNEKLFF.

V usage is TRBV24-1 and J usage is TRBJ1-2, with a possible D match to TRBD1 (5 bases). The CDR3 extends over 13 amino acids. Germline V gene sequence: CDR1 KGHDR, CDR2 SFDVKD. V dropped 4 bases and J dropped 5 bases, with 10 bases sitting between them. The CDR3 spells CATSEGEWYGYTF. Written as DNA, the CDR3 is TGTGCCACCAGTGAAGGGGAATGGTATGGCTACACCTTC.

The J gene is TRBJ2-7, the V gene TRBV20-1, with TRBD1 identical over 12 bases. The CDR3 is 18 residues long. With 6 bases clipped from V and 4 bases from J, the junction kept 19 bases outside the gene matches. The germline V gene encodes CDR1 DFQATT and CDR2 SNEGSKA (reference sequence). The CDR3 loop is CSATGGTGGIDSWYEQYF. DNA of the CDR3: TGCAGTGCCACAGGGGGGACAGGGGGCATCGACTCATGGTACGAGCAGTACTTC.

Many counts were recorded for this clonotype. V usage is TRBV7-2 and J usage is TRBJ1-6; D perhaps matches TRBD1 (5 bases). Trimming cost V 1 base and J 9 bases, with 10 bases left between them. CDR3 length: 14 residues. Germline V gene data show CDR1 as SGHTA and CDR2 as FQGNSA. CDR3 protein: CASSLDRKGSPLHF. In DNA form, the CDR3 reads TGTGCCAGCAGCTTAGACAGGAAAGGTTCACCCCTCCACTTT.

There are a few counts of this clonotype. Written as DNA, the CDR3 is TGTGCCAGCAGACGCCGGGACAACTCCTACGAGCAGTACTTC. It yields the protein CASRRRDNSYEQYF. V is TRBV6-5 and J is TRBJ2-7; D perhaps matches TRBD1 (6 bases). Trimming pared 6 bases from V and 0 bases from J, leaving 12 bases between. Per germline, CDR1 MNHEY and CDR2 SVGAGI. This CDR3 is built from 14 residues.